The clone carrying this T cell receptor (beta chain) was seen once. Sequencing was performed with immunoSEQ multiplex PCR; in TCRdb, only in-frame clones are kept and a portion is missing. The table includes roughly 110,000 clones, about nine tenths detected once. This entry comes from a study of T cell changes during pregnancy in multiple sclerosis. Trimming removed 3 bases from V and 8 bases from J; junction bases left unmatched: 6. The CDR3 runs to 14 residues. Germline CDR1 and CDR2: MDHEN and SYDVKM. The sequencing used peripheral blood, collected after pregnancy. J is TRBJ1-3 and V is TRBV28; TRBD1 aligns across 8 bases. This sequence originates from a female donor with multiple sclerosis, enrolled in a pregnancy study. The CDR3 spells CASSFTGGRDTIYF. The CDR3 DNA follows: TGTGCCAGCAGTTTCACAGGGGGAAGGGACACCATATATTTT.